This T cell receptor beta chain was sequenced in a study of blood T cells in healthy people across ages. Per sample, a minimum of 6.5 million PBMCs were isolated. This clonotype has just a few counts. Antigen specificity is unknown. The CDR3 loop spans 14 amino acids. V lost 2 bases to trimming and J lost 5 bases, with 13 bases between them. Germline-derived CDR1 and CDR2 are PRHDT and FYEKMQ (reference sequence). A J-beta primer mix and a sample-barcoded 5' primer were used in a second PCR of about 7 to 12 cycles. Each of the samples gave a minimum of 2.5 million paired-end reads that contained CDR3. TCRdb processed the 5' RACE reads anew with MiXCR; each CDR3 protein has one entry. In the table there are hundreds of thousands of distinct CDR3 sequences, 40% to 50% of which are singletons. Whole-study results and caveats: TCR beta diversity, measured per million T cells, fell in a roughly linear way with age. Leaving the PBMCs unsorted stopped any conclusive comparison of naive versus antigen-experienced cells.

Sequences were obtained from blood. The V gene is TRBV13, the J gene TRBJ2-7; D remains unclear. The clonotype comes from a man between 60 and 75 years old in good health. The CDR3 bases are TGTGCCAGCAGCTTATACGGACCCTCGGACGAGCAGTACTTC. Protein: CASSLYGPSDEQYF.